These 9 T cell receptor beta chains originate from one sample sequenced in a study of OX40 agonist ivuxolimab in advanced cancers. Measured with immunoSEQ multiplex PCR; TCRdb has only the in-frame clones, and not every one. The sample has around 92,000 clones, approximately 94% seen once. The specimen comprised CD4+ or CD8+ T cells sorted from blood, sampled in a trial of the OX40 agonist ivuxolimab. All receptors derive from an adult with an advanced solid tumor such as melanoma, head and neck, liver or kidney cancer.

The V and J genes are TRBV7-2 and TRBJ1-6; TRBD1 agrees at 7 bases. The CDR3 length is 17 residues. Germline CDR1 and CDR2: SGHTA and FQGNSA. With 5 bases clipped from V and 4 bases from J, the junction kept 11 bases outside the gene matches. CDR3 protein: CASSPGTPGQYNSPLHF. The CDR3 coding sequence is TGTGCCAGCAGCCCCGGGACCCCGGGACAGTATAATTCACCCCTCCACTTT.

This sequence joins TRBV6-1 and TRBJ2-7, with D perhaps matching TRBD1 or TRBD2 (5 bases each). Germline V gene lookup returns CDR1 MNHNS and CDR2 SASEGT. Deletions cut 2 bases from V and 4 bases from J, with 6 bases between. CDR3 length equals 12 residues. CDR3 in amino acids: CASSEWGYEQYF. The CDR3 DNA follows: TGTGCCAGCAGTGAATGGGGGTACGAGCAGTACTTC.

This chain uses TRBV28 with TRBJ1-2; tentatively, D is TRBD1 (5 bases). Trimming took off 2 bases at V and 6 bases at J, with 7 bases between the two ends. Germline values: CDR1 MDHEN, CDR2 SYDVKM. The CDR3 is 12 amino acids. CDR3 residues: CASSLNRHGYTF. The CDR3 DNA is TGTGCCAGCAGTTTAAACAGGCATGGCTACACCTTC.

This chain joins TRBV5-1 and TRBJ1-2, with D possibly matching TRBD1 (5 bases). In germline, CDR1 is SGHRS, CDR2 YFSETQ. Trimming shortened V by 1 base and J by 4 bases, and 11 bases separated the two germline ends. This CDR3 is 14 amino acids long. For the CDR3, the DNA is TGCGCCAGCAGCTTGCGTGTGGGGGGCTATGGCTACACCTTC. The encoded protein is CASSLRVGGYGYTF.

The gene calls are TRBV11-3 and TRBJ1-1; D is undetermined. Deletions cut 1 base from V and 0 bases from J, with 15 bases between. The V gene's germline CDR1 is SGHNT and CDR2 YENEEA. CDR3 length: 17 amino acids. For the CDR3, the DNA is TGTGCCAGCAGCTTAGGGGGTTTCGGAGGCATGAACACTGAAGCTTTCTTT. This encodes CASSLGGFGGMNTEAFF.

The chain carries TRBV18 and TRBJ1-5; the D is unclear. Germline V gives CDR1 KGHSH, CDR2 LQKENI. The CDR3 has 13 residues. V was pared by 2 bases and J by 4 bases, with 6 bases between. The CDR3 DNA follows: TGTGCCAGCTCACCAATACAGAATCAGCCCCAGCATTTT. Its protein product is CASSPIQNQPQHF.

The chain recombines TRBV7-9 with TRBJ2-1; 8 bases line up with TRBD1. Unmatched junction bases numbered 4, after V lost 5 bases and J lost 4 bases. Germline CDR1 reads SEHNR; CDR2 reads FQNEAQ (reference sequence). The CDR3 loop spans 14 amino acids. The CDR3 nucleotides read TGTGCCAGCAGCCCAGGACAGGGTTACAATGAGCAGTTCTTC. This sequence encodes CASSPGQGYNEQFF.

This chain uses TRBV5-1 with TRBJ1-3; the D is unclear. The V gene lost 0 bases and the J gene lost 0 bases, with 4 bases spanning the gap. This CDR3 is built from 14 residues. The germline CDR1 and CDR2 sequences are SGHRS and YFSETQ. The CDR3 bases are TGCGCCAGCAGCTTGGCGAACTCTGGAAACACCATATATTTT. Translation gives CASSLANSGNTIYF. Based on the CDR3 plus reference TRBV5-1 and TRBJ1-3, the full variable domain is KAGVTQTPRYLIKTRGQQVTLSCSPISGHRSVSWYQQTPGQGLQFLFEYFSETQRNKGNFPGRFSGRQFSNSRSEMNVSTLELGDSALYLCASSLANSGNTIYFGEGSWLTVV.

The V gene is TRBV4-3, the J gene TRBJ1-2; 9 nucleotides align to TRBD1. Germline CDR1 is LGHNA and CDR2 is YSLEER. The CDR3 loop spans 19 amino acids. The trim removed 4 bases at V and 5 bases at J, leaving 20 bases unmatched. The CDR3, as DNA: TGCGCCAGCAGCCCCGAATTTAGGACAGGGGAATTTATTCTTTATGGCTACACCTTC. Protein sequence: CASSPEFRTGEFILYGYTF.